What follows is one T cell receptor beta chain and its context. This clonotype was counted only a few times. There is no known antigen for this receptor. No base-level quality is on record; no much larger clone is a single base apart. Libraries were built with PCR. This sample was sequenced with an Illumina HiSeq 2500. TCRdb itself trimmed the public reads at Q25 with fastp, ran MiXCR and retained productive beta chains. Rows are unified per CDR3 protein, each entry keeping the most common DNA and genes. The sample table contains 3,400 or so distinct CDR3 sequences; only one count was recorded for roughly 26% of them. About an eighth of the sample is held by the ten biggest clonotypes. This sample is part of a study of CXCR3 chemokines and chemotherapy response in bladder cancer (dated 2022 in TCRdb). With respect to the entire study: The study examined whether intratumoral CXCR3 chemokine system activity predicted chemotherapy response in human bladder cancer.

The CDR3 starts with the cysteine, ends with the phenylalanine, and has 16 residues. CDR3 DNA is the only sequence kept; it has 48 bases, read in frame from the first base. Relative to germline, V is missing 1 base and J is missing 4 bases, with 10 bases of the junction outside any gene match. The germline V gene (reference sequence) gives CDR1 as DFQATT and CDR2 as SNEGSKA. The V gene is TRBV20-1 and the J gene is TRBJ2-7, and 10 junctional nucleotides match TRBD2. This material was collected from a patient whose treatment included neoadjuvant chemotherapy. This TCR came from a human donor with bladder cancer that did not respond to neoadjuvant chemotherapy. DNA sequence: TGCAGTGCTAGAGGAGGGTGGGCTAGCGGGGGATACGAGCAGTACTTC. This sequence encodes CSARGGWASGGYEQYF.